Below are 3 T cell receptor beta chains sequenced from a single sample in a study of blood T cell repertoires in COVID-19. Assay used: immunoSEQ multiplex PCR; TCRdb lists only in-frame clones, some missing. The sample records under 50,000 clones, roughly 90% being singletons. Sample: peripheral blood. The receptors shown here come from a man between 65 and 85 years old with active COVID-19.

V usage is TRBV28 and J usage is TRBJ2-1, with a possible D match to TRBD2 (5 bases). This CDR3 has 13 residues. Trimming stripped 5 bases from V and 12 bases from J, with 17 bases between. Germline V gives CDR1 MDHEN, CDR2 SYDVKM. Written as DNA, the CDR3 is TGTGCCAGCAGTACCGGACTCCCCCCCCGGCAGTTCTTC. Encoded protein: CASSTGLPPRQFF. Complete variable domain (other parts from reference TRBV28 and TRBJ2-1): DVKVTQSSRYLVKRTGEKVFLECVQDMDHENMFWYRQDPGLGLRLIYFSYDVKMKEKGDIPEGYSVSREKKERFSLILESASTNQTSMYLCASSTGLPPRQFFGPGTRLTVL.

The gene calls are TRBV6-5 and TRBJ2-7, with TRBD1 identical over 7 bases. CDR1 is MNHEY and CDR2 is SVGAGI in the germline V gene. V gave up 2 bases and J gave up 3 bases; unmatched junction bases: 4. The CDR3 spans 14 residues. CDR3 loop: CASSYDRAHYEQYF. CDR3 DNA: TGTGCCAGCAGTTACGACAGGGCCCACTACGAGCAGTACTTC.

The chain joins TRBV27 to TRBJ1-2, with 7 bases that match TRBD1. Per germline, CDR1 MNHEY and CDR2 SMNVEV (reference sequence). Trimming cost V 7 bases and J 4 bases; bases outside gene matches: 6. This CDR3 region has 13 residues. The CDR3, as DNA: TGTGCCAGCAAGGGGGCCCTGAGCTATGGCTACACCTTC. Protein: CASKGALSYGYTF.